A single sample is the source of the 23 T cell receptor beta chains below, sequenced in a study of kidney transplant recipient with SARS-CoV-2 infection. A single record per CDR3 protein comes from TCRdb applying MiXCR to the reads. Of approximately 240,000 distinct CDR3 sequences in the sample, 29% were seen once. Sample: a blood sample, taken at baseline and between days 110 and 120 from a kidney transplant recipient. These receptors were taken from a male patient aged 25 to 39 who had COVID-19 and was a kidney transplant recipient. A share of the T cells may be of graft donor origin.

This clonotype was seen many times. The chain links TRBV2 to TRBJ1-2, with TRBD1 identical over 8 bases. This CDR3 comprises 12 residues. Germline V gene sequence: CDR1 SNHLY, CDR2 FYNNEI. V was pared by 9 bases and J by 4 bases, with 4 bases of the junction left unmatched. CDR3: CARRTGIYGYTF. The CDR3 nucleotides are TGTGCCAGGAGGACAGGGATCTATGGCTACACCTTC. The whole variable domain, filled in from reference TRBV2 and TRBJ1-2, reads EPEVTQTPSHQVTQMGQEVILRCVPISNHLYFYWYRQILGQKVEFLVSFYNNEISEKSEIFDDQFSVERPDGSNFTLKIRSTKLEDSAMYFCARRTGIYGYTFGSGTRLTVV.

This clonotype was seen at least ten times. The rearrangement uses TRBV13 and TRBJ2-7, with D perhaps matching TRBD2 (7 bases). Trimming removed 6 bases from V and 5 bases from J, with 29 bases in between. This CDR3 comprises 18 residues. Germline V CDR1 and CDR2: PRHDT, FYEKMQ (reference sequence). CDR3 loop: CASRARGQGPPEGNEQYF. CDR3 nucleotides: TGTGCCAGCAGAGCGCGGGGGCAGGGGCCCCCTGAGGGAAACGAGCAGTACTTC.

This clonotype was recorded many times. The chain has TRBV20-1 and TRBJ1-1; 8 positions agree with TRBD1. Germline values: CDR1 DFQATT, CDR2 SNEGSKA (reference sequence). The CDR3 sequence is 17 residues long. After removal of 4 bases from V and 3 bases from J, the junction contained 16 bases not matched to a gene. The CDR3 here is CSAISGSGGGWDTEAFF. The DNA of the CDR3 is TGCAGTGCTATCAGTGGTTCAGGGGGCGGCTGGGACACTGAAGCTTTCTTT.

In this sample, this clonotype turned up many times. V usage is TRBV5-1 and J usage is TRBJ2-7, with 9 bases fitting TRBD2. Germline trimming cut 4 bases from V and 1 base from J; bases unmatched to any gene: 12. The CDR3 is made up of 17 amino acids. CDR1 is SGHRS and CDR2 is YFSETQ in the germline V gene. The DNA for the CDR3 is TGCGCCAGCAGCCAAAGGAGCGGGAGGTCTCTTTCCTACGAGCAGTACTTC. It specifies CASSQRSGRSLSYEQYF.

The table lists this clonotype with many counts. The CDR3 DNA reads as TGTGCCAGCAGTTACTTGGAAGGGGCAGTCGGGGAGCTGTTTTTT. It codes for CASSYLEGAVGELFF. The J gene is TRBJ2-2, the V gene TRBV6-6; D possibly corresponds to TRBD1 (5 bases). V lost 1 base to trimming and J lost 7 bases, with 13 bases between them. Germline V gene sequence: CDR1 MNHNY, CDR2 SVGAGI (reference sequence). The CDR3 runs 15 residues.

This clonotype appeared many times. The chain links TRBV3-1 to TRBJ1-2, with 7 bases lining up with TRBD1. The V gene's germline CDR1 is LGHDT and CDR2 YNNKEL (reference sequence). V gave up 4 bases and J gave up 7 bases; unmatched junction bases: 6. CDR3 length equals 13 residues. The CDR3 here is CASSPRGSGGYTF. The CDR3 nucleotides are TGTGCCAGCAGCCCCAGGGGGTCCGGTGGCTACACCTTC.

Many counts were recorded for this clonotype. The gene calls are TRBV24-1 and TRBJ2-7; 11 bases are shared with TRBD1. Germline V lookup: CDR1 KGHDR, CDR2 SFDVKD. The ends lost 6 bases at V and 5 bases at J; junction bases unmatched: 2. The CDR3 extends over 13 amino acids. CDR3 sequence: CATSRDRGDEQYF. The DNA of the CDR3 is TGTGCCACCAGTAGGGACAGGGGGGACGAGCAGTACTTC.

This clonotype came up many times. The chain links TRBV4-1 to TRBJ1-4, with 7 bases that match TRBD1. The CDR3 spans 16 residues. Germline V gene data show CDR1 as MGHRA and CDR2 as YSYEKL. V trimming: 1 base; J trimming: 6 bases; junction bases outside the gene matches: 8. The CDR3 here is CASSQVARQGYEKLFF. The DNA of the CDR3 is TGCGCCAGCAGCCAAGTGGCCAGACAGGGATATGAAAAACTGTTTTTT.

This clonotype showed up many times. The chain joins TRBV20-1 to TRBJ2-2; no firm D call. CDR3 length: 17 residues. Trimming removed 3 bases from V and 1 base from J, with 18 bases in between. The germline gives CDR1 DFQATT, CDR2 SNEGSKA (reference sequence). CDR3 region: CSASSTPSRKNTGELFF. The DNA for the CDR3 is TGCAGTGCTAGTTCAACCCCGTCCAGGAAGAACACCGGGGAGCTGTTTTTT.

Details on this clonotype: Since a much larger clone is just one base distant, this may be a read error. The rearrangement joins TRBV5-1 to TRBJ2-7; 15 nucleotides align to TRBD2. The J segment lost 4 bases and the V segment lost 7 bases, leaving 15 bases of the junction unmatched. The CDR3 extends over 18 amino acids. CDR1 and CDR2 from the germline V gene are SGHRS and YFSETQ. In nucleotides, the CDR3 is TGCGCCAGCGCCCGGGAGGGACTAGCGGGAGGTCCTCCTTACGAGCAGTACTTC. Translation: CASAREGLAGGPPYEQYF.

In regard to this clonotype: One end of the junction fails to match germline, which may point to a read error. This sequence joins TRBV18 and TRBJ1-1, with D tentatively TRBD1 (6 bases). CDR1 is KGHSH and CDR2 is LQKENI in the germline V gene. The CDR3 is made up of 14 amino acids. The CDR3: CASPPGGGNTEAFF. The CDR3 coding sequence is TGTGCCAGCCCACCAGGAGGGGGGAACACTGAAGCTTTCTTT.

DNA of the CDR3: TGTGCCAGCAGCAGAGGGAGAAACGAAGCCAAAAACATTCAGTACTTC. It translates to CASSRGRNEAKNIQYF. The V gene is TRBV21-1, the J gene TRBJ2-4; the table's D call TRBD2 went unverified against the DNA. TRBV21-1 is listed as a pseudogene. The CDR3 extends over 16 amino acids.

Comments on this clonotype: A much larger clone sits a single nucleotide away, making a read error possible. CDR3 sequence reads: CGISHRVTQSRANVLTF. For the CDR3, the DNA is TGTGGCATTTCACATAGGGTAACACAAAGTCGGGCCAACGTCCTGACTTTC. The chain uses TRBV8-2 and TRBJ2-6. TRBV8-2 is termed a pseudogene. This CDR3 has 17 residues.

Concerning this clonotype: A much larger clone lies a single base off, so this may be a read error. The gene calls are TRBV12-5 and TRBJ2-1; 10 nucleotides line up with TRBD2. The CDR3 has 17 residues. Germline assignment: CDR1 LGHNT and CDR2 FRNRAP. The CDR3 loop is CANGLVDSSGRKNEQFF. The CDR3 DNA follows: TGTGCTAATGGTTTGGTAGATTCTAGCGGGAGAAAAAATGAGCAGTTCTTC.

This clonotype was recorded at least ten times. The J gene is TRBJ2-1, the V gene TRBV9; TRBD2 might be the D (6 bases). The CDR3 contains 16 residues. Germline CDR1 and CDR2: SGDLS and YYNGEE. Trimming stripped 0 bases from V and 0 bases from J, with 10 bases between. The CDR3 region has the DNA TGTGCCAGCAGCGTAGGTATGGGGGGCTCCTACAATGAGCAGTTCTTC. The encoded protein is CASSVGMGGSYNEQFF.

Comment on this clonotype: One base away lies a much larger clone, so this may be a sequencing read error. The rearrangement links TRBV3-1 to TRBJ2-3, with 10 bases fitting TRBD2. The germline CDR1 and CDR2 sequences are LGHDT and YNNKEL (reference sequence). There are 17 residues in the CDR3. In DNA form, the CDR3 reads TGTGCCAACAGCCAAGAAGTTAGCGGGGGGTGGACAGATACGCAGTATTTT. It is translated as CANSQEVSGGWTDTQYF.

This clonotype was counted many times. V and J are TRBV27 and TRBJ2-2; D remains ambiguous. Deletions cut 7 bases from V and 3 bases from J, with 3 bases between. The CDR3 loop spans 11 amino acids. Germline V gives CDR1 MNHEY, CDR2 SMNVEV (reference sequence). As DNA, the CDR3 is TGTGCCAGCACATACACCGGGGAGCTGTTTTTT. Translation gives CASTYTGELFF.

This clonotype was observed at least ten times. V usage is TRBV3-2 and J usage is TRBJ2-7; no check of the table's D call, TRBD2, against the DNA was made. TRBV3-2 is assigned pseudogene status. The CDR3 has 14 residues. The CDR3 sequence is CASSWDFSGYEQYF. DNA of the CDR3: TGTGCCAGCAGCTGGGACTTCTCAGGGTACGAGCAGTACTTC.

The chain joins TRBV16 to TRBJ1-2; no firm D call. Germline values: CDR1 KGHSY, CDR2 FQNENV. This CDR3 region has 17 residues. Trimming shortened V by 4 bases and J by 4 bases, and 22 bases separated the two germline ends. The CDR3 DNA sequence: TGTGCCAGCAGCCTCGCGATGGTCGTTAGAAAGACCTATGGCTACACCTTC. Amino acid sequence: CASSLAMVVRKTYGYTF.

Concerning this clonotype: A clone one base away is much larger, so this may be a read error. CDR3: CSATPASTGRYGQYF. The CDR3 DNA follows: TGCAGTGCTACCCCCGCATCTACTGGGCGCTACGGGCAGTACTTC. This chain joins TRBV20-1 and TRBJ2-7; D uncertain. In germline, CDR1 is DFQATT, CDR2 SNEGSKA (reference sequence). CDR3 length: 15 residues.

Sample share makes this clonotype medium-sized. CDR3 bases: TGTGCCAGCCGTCCCCCCAGGACGAACACCGGGGAGCTGTTTTTT. Translated: CASRPPRTNTGELFF. The V and J genes are TRBV12-3 or TRBV12-4 and TRBJ2-2; unclear D gene. This CDR3 is built from 15 residues. The V gene lost 8 bases and the J gene lost 0 bases, with 13 bases spanning the gap.

Turning to this clonotype: This may come from a read error, since a much larger clone is one base off. This sequence joins TRBV20-1 and TRBJ2-7; D is possibly TRBD2 (5 bases). The assigned J gene may be wrong: the sequence end matches TRBJ2-5 better. The CDR3 contains 13 residues. The germline V gene has CDR1 DFQATT and CDR2 SNEGSKA (reference sequence). The CDR3 DNA reads as TGCAGTACTAGAACCGACGGGAAAGAGACCCAGTACTTC. Amino acid sequence: CSTRTDGKETQYF.

This clonotype occurred many times. CDR3: CASSATKGGRKTYGYTF. CDR3 nucleotides: TGTGCCAGCAGTGCAACGAAAGGTGGGAGAAAGACCTATGGCTACACCTTC. The chain uses TRBV6-6 and TRBJ1-2; D is ambiguous. The CDR3 runs to 17 residues. V was shortened by 5 bases and J by 4 bases, with 23 bases between the two germline ends. CDR1 and CDR2 from the germline V gene are MNHNY and SVGAGI (reference sequence).